A selection of T cell receptor beta chains follows, all from one sample in a study of neoadjuvant nivolumab and ipilimumab in lung cancer. Profiling relied on immunoSEQ multiplex PCR, and the TCRdb table lists in-frame clones only, not all of them. The sample lists some 28,000 clones; around 80% were seen once. The sequencing used tumor tissue, collected after neoadjuvant nivolumab, alone or with ipilimumab, at or shortly before surgery. These TCRs come from an adult with non-small cell lung cancer. Each CDR3 is given with its conserved first and last residue.

V: TRBV5-1
J: TRBJ2-2
CDR3: CASSLDVQGNTGELFF

V: TRBV2
J: TRBJ2-7
CDR3: CASSVGYEQYF

V: TRBV6-6
J: TRBJ1-4
CDR3: CASSYSTGLNEKLFF

V: TRBV18
J: TRBJ2-1
CDR3: CASSLREDNEQFF

V: TRBV5-6
J: TRBJ2-7
CDR3: CASSKDFYEQYF

V: TRBV5-6
J: TRBJ2-5
CDR3: CASSLQGFGETQYF

V: TRBV6-1
J: TRBJ2-1
CDR3: CASRDREFYNEQFF

V: TRBV6-5
J: TRBJ1-1
CDR3: CASGRFMSTEAFF

V: TRBV12-5
J: TRBJ2-1
CDR3: CASVPGQGYNEQFF

V: TRBV30
J: TRBJ1-4
CDR3: CATTRLERPDTGSNEKLFF

V: TRBV29-1
J: TRBJ2-7
CDR3: CSVEAAAGTYEQYF

V: TRBV2
J: TRBJ2-3
CDR3: CASSGSGVGTDTQYF

V: TRBV11-2
J: TRBJ2-5
CDR3: CASSSQGGYQETQYF

V: TRBV18
J: TRBJ1-5
CDR3: CASSLQNQPQHF

V: TRBV7-9
J: TRBJ1-1
CDR3: CASSSTGILGTEAFF

V: TRBV28
J: TRBJ1-1
CDR3: CASSLAGDMNTEAFF

V: TRBV7-9
J: TRBJ2-7
CDR3: CASSLVRIPYEQYF

V: TRBV7-2
J: TRBJ1-3
CDR3: CASSLAGYNSGNTIYF

V: TRBV6-1
J: TRBJ1-1
CDR3: CASSDPGTGGATEAFF

V: TRBV28
J: TRBJ2-7
CDR3: CASRVGVGTYEQYF

V: TRBV28
J: TRBJ2-3
CDR3: CASSLALAGGDTQYF

V: TRBV6-4
J: TRBJ2-3
CDR3: CASSDGQGGSTDTQYF

V: TRBV7-9
J: TRBJ2-3
CDR3: CASSLDKSTDTQYF

V: TRBV5-4
J: TRBJ2-2
CDR3: CASSLLRDRGLGTGELFF

V: TRBV15
J: TRBJ2-3
CDR3: CATSRDNGVGGTDTQYF

V: TRBV6-6
J: TRBJ2-1
CDR3: CASTTGAVYEQFF

V: TRBV15
J: TRBJ1-1
CDR3: CATSREEGRGTEAFF

V: TRBV10-2
J: TRBJ2-4
CDR3: CASSESTGIRGENIQYF

V: TRBV7-8
J: TRBJ1-1
CDR3: CASRPWVYMNTEAFF

V: TRBV4-1
J: TRBJ2-7
CDR3: CASSHTGTYEQYF

V: TRBV9
J: TRBJ2-2
CDR3: CASSVALDGTGELFF

V: TRBV18
J: TRBJ2-7
CDR3: CASSPALTGYEQYF

V: TRBV29-1
J: TRBJ2-7
CDR3: CSVRGEAFYEQYF

V: TRBV29-1
J: TRBJ2-1
CDR3: CSVRARGGYNEQFF

V: TRBV28
J: TRBJ1-2
CDR3: CASSSEAGTWDGYTF

V: TRBV7-2
J: TRBJ1-3
CDR3: CASSPRQGASGNTIYF

V: TRBV7-2
J: TRBJ1-2
CDR3: CASSPGQGTNYGYTF

V: TRBV7-2
J: TRBJ1-2
CDR3: CASSSQVDYGYTF

V: TRBV5-1
J: TRBJ2-7
CDR3: CASTTSGGPGQVYEQYF

V: TRBV4-1
J: TRBJ2-3
CDR3: CASSQHPKLAPSTDTQYF

V: TRBV21-1
J: TRBJ1-1
CDR3: CASSSVEGKRTEAFF

V: TRBV6-5
J: TRBJ2-7
CDR3: CASRGTASPYEQYF

V: TRBV29-1
J: TRBJ2-3
CDR3: CSVVPIDSTDTQYF

V: TRBV6-5
J: TRBJ1-1
CDR3: CASSYSPGGRTEAFF

V: TRBV15
J: TRBJ1-2
CDR3: CATSRDLGTALYGYTF